The clone carrying this T cell receptor (beta chain) came up a few times. CD4 T cells were positively selected, then CD8 T cells from the CD4-negative fraction. This record belongs to a study of naive and memory T cell subsets. CDR3 length: 16 amino acids. Per germline, CDR1 DFQATT and CDR2 SNEGSKA (reference sequence). V was cut by 0 bases and J by 2 bases, with 15 bases left in between. The beta constant-region primer was an equimolar mix of two oligonucleotides covering TRBC1 and TRBC2. Each CDR3 protein is one row after TCRdb ran MiXCR on the UMI-ligation and nested PCR reads. This table holds 120,000 to 150,000 distinct CDR3 sequences, 17% found once.

The sequence was collected from a human donor in good health. The sample comprised naive CD4+ T cells from blood. V usage is TRBV20-1 and J usage is TRBJ2-3, with D tentatively TRBD1 or TRBD2 (5 bases each). CDR3 in DNA: TGCAGTGCTAGAGATCCCCGGGACGGACTCACAGATACGCAGTATTTT. It encodes CSARDPRDGLTDTQYF.